This T cell receptor beta chain was obtained from a study of blood T cell repertoires in COVID-19 (TCRdb year 2020). About the investigation overall: Samples covering the acute and convalescent phases of COVID-19 were provided by collaborators in the United States, Italy and Spain. The material from the prospective study consisted of cDNA or gDNA derived from T cells, B-cell-depleted T cells, or PBMCs. Deeply sampled blood TCRbeta repertoires from subjects exposed to, actively infected with, or recovered from COVID-19 were included in the dataset. The repertoires were made available in a free public database intended to serve as a resource for research on the immune response to SARS-CoV-2. Samples were obtained from the ongoing ImmuneRACE study (first 160 participants) and from some 1,200 subjects provided by 6 global collaborators. Sample metadata almost always included a de-identified subject ID, COVID-19 status, age in years and sex. Where HLA class I and class II types were available, the types were taken from metadata supplied by the sample provider, not from assay-based typing.

TCRbeta CDR3 regions were amplified from genomic DNA using the immunoSEQ Assay, a bias-controlled multiplex PCR. The study's own analysis went as follows. Within the assay, amplification of reference gene primers was used to estimate how many nucleated cells each sample contained. To quantify the absolute abundance of each unique TCRbeta CDR3 rearrangement, sequence reads were collapsed and filtered. For each sample, productive Simpson clonality was calculated by taking the square root of Simpson's diversity index across productive rearrangements. Drawn from immuneACCESS, this table holds only the in-frame rearrangements with V and J called that TCRdb kept. Clones are partly lost; checked studies trace under half to an unresolved V gene and leave the rest unexplained. That table is the source of V, J and clone size, and D and trimming were worked out from the DNA. This sample has some 180,000 clones in its table, and 78% of those were observed once. Jointly, the top ten make up around 2.8% of the sample.

Collaborating institutions collected whole blood in K2EDTA tubes following their own protocols. For TCRbeta analysis, collaborators shipped samples as frozen whole blood, isolated PBMCs, or DNA extracted from either of those sample types. Overall study outcomes, separate from this receptor: The quantity of clinical and demographic metadata differed by source and by participant and was supplied without curation.

This clone was counted between two and nine times. This clone's antigen is unknown. The input lacks base qualities; no much larger clone sits a single base away. Relative to germline, V is missing 5 bases and J is missing 10 bases, with 8 bases of the junction outside any gene match. The CDR3 goes from the cysteine to the phenylalanine over 15 residues. Kept here is only the CDR3 DNA, which spans 45 bases and is read in frame from base 1. Sequences SNHLY (CDR1) and FYNNEI (CDR2) are obtained from the germline V gene. This TCR was sampled from a woman older than 75 with active or convalescent COVID-19. This sequence uses TRBV2 and TRBJ2-1, with 13 bases aligning to TRBD2. The material sequenced was peripheral blood. The nucleotides are TGTGCCAGCAGTAGACTAGCGGGGGGATCTGGAGAGCAGTTCTTC. Translated, it gives CASSRLAGGSGEQFF.